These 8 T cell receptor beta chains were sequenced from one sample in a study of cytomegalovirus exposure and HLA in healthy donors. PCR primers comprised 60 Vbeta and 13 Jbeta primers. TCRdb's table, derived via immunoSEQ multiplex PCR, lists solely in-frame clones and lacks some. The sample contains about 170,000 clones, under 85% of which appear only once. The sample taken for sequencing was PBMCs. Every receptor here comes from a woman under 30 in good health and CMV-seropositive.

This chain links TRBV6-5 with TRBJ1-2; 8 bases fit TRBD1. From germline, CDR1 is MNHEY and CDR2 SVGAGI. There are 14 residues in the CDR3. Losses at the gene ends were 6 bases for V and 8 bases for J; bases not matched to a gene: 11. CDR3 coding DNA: TGTGCCAGCAGCACCTACCAGGGGGCAGGGGGCTACACCTTC. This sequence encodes CASSTYQGAGGYTF.

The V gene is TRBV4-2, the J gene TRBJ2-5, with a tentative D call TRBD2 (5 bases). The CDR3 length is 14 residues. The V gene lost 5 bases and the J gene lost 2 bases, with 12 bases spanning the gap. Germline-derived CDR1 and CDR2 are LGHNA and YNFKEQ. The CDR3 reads CASSLDFTQETQYF. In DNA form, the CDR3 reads TGTGCCAGCAGCTTGGACTTTACTCAAGAGACCCAGTACTTC.

In DNA form, the CDR3 reads TGTGCCAGCAGCTTGCGACCGGGACAGTATGACTCACCCCTCCACTTT. Its translation: CASSLRPGQYDSPLHF. The V gene is TRBV7-2, the J gene TRBJ1-6; 7 bases fit TRBD1. The CDR3 spans 16 residues. The trim removed 3 bases at V and 10 bases at J, leaving 12 bases unmatched. Germline CDR1 is SGHTA and CDR2 is FQGNSA.

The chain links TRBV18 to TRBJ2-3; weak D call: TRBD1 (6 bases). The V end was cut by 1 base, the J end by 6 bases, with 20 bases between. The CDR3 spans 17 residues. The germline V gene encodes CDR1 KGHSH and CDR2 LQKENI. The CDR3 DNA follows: TGTGCCAGCTCACCACGTCATAGTGGGGGCCACCGGGATACGCAGTATTTT. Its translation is CASSPRHSGGHRDTQYF.

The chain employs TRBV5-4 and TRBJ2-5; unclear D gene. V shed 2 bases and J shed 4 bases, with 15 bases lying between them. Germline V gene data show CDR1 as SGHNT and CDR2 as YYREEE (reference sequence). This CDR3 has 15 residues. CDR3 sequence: CASSFMVGGRETQYF. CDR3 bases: TGTGCCAGCAGCTTTATGGTGGGTGGGCGAGAGACCCAGTACTTC.

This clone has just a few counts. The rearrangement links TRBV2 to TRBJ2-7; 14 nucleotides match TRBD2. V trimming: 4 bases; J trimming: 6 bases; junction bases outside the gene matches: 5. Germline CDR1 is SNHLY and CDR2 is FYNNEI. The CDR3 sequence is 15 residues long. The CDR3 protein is CASSATSGGVGEQYF. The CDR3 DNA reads TGTGCCAGCAGTGCGACTAGCGGGGGGGTAGGCGAGCAGTACTTC.

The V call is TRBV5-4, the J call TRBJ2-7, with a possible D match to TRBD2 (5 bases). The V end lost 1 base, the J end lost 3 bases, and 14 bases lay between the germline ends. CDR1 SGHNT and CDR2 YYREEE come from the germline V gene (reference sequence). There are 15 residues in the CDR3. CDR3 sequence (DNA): TGTGCCAGCAGCTTGCCGGGGTCCCTGAACTACGAGCAGTACTTC. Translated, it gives CASSLPGSLNYEQYF.

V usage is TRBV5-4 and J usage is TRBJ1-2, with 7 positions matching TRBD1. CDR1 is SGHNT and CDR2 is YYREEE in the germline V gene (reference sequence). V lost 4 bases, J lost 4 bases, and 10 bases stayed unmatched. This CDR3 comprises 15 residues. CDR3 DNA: TGTGCCAGCAGCCAGATCAGACAGGGAAGCTATGGCTACACCTTC. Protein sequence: CASSQIRQGSYGYTF.